This T cell receptor beta chain was identified in a study of blood T cell repertoires in COVID-19. The table came from immunoSEQ multiplex PCR; TCRdb's copy has only in-frame clones and leaves some out. Counted here are approximately 310,000 clones, 85% occurring once; the ten biggest clones make up about 1.9%. J gave up 12 bases and V 5 bases, and 15 bases lay outside the gene matches. The CDR3 is made up of 15 amino acids. Per the germline V gene, CDR1 is LNHNV and CDR2 is YYDKDF (reference sequence). This TCR was sampled from a woman younger than 45 who had been exposed to COVID-19. The gene calls are TRBV15 and TRBJ1-4; 7 nucleotides agree with TRBD1. The sequencing input was PBMCs or T cells enriched from blood (not recorded which). CDR3 region: CATSLNRGQTAELFF. CDR3 nucleotides: TGTGCCACCAGCCTAAACAGGGGACAAACGGCGGAACTGTTTTTT.